This TCR beta chain was captured by sequencing in a study of post-analysis software for immune sequencing data. Study-wide context: Recorded subtypes: relapsing-remitting, secondary progressive, progressive-relapsing; some patients unannotated. Study-wide findings and caveats: F measure clustering grouped samples strongly by preparation batch. In patients, TRBV5-6, TRBV5-1 and TRBV20-1 belonged to roughly 5 TRBV segments found more frequently than in controls.

Notes on this clonotype: Its antigen remains unidentified.

Libraries were made from TCR beta cDNA, and they carried unique molecular identifiers. About 460,000 cDNA molecules were obtained from roughly 1 to 10 million T cells. TCRdb called the PCR reads again in MiXCR, with one record for every CDR3 protein. Of about 820,000 distinct CDR3 sequences listed, about 50% were seen once; the top ten hold 4.6%. Trimming cost V 0 bases and J 7 bases, with 1 base left between them. CDR3 length equals 11 residues. Germline V lookup: CDR1 MNHEY, CDR2 SVGAGI. The clonotype originates from a girl aged 5-17 years with multiple sclerosis. The gene calls are TRBV6-5 and TRBJ2-4, with D uncertain. What was sequenced was blood. The CDR3 is CASSYSNIQYF. CDR3 coding DNA: TGTGCCAGCAGTTACTCGAACATTCAGTACTTC.